This T cell receptor (beta chain) was recorded in a study of T-cell memory formation after mild COVID-19 (dated by TCRdb to about 2021). With respect to the entire study: Most TCR sequence clusters were specific to one of the two donors. In two donors, T-cell clones that expanded and contracted after mild COVID-19 were tracked by sequencing TCRalpha and TCRbeta repertoires over time. Two young, previously healthy adult volunteers, one female and one male, were included in the cohort. Points the paper makes about the study in general: Some responding clones were found in pre-infection memory, which suggests that pre-existing cross-reactive memory T cells took part in the SARS-CoV-2 response. The second-wave clones that peaked on day 37 were not confirmed to be SARS-CoV-2 specific. The study covered only two mild cases, and larger cohorts including severe cases with pre-infection samples were considered necessary. Balanced CD4/CD8 phenotypes were observed for clones contracting from day 15 to 85, whereas a bias towards CD4+ was observed for a second wave of clones expanding from day 15 to 37. Contracting CD4+ clones appeared mostly in the CM and EM memory subsets, whereas CD8+ clones were enriched in EMRA.

Ficoll-Paque density gradient centrifugation was the method used to isolate PBMCs. V loses 4 bases of germline sequence and J loses 5 bases, and the interval between the two ends is 14 bases. From the germline V gene, CDR1 is SGHRS and CDR2 is YFSETQ. From its cysteine to its phenylalanine, the CDR3 spans 14 amino acids. CDR3 DNA only is kept here, 42 bases in frame from base 1. This clonotype has a count of ten or more. Its binding antigen is unknown. No clone much larger than this one lies a single base away; base qualities are absent. Instrument used: Illumina NovaSeq 6000. Using 5'RACE with constant-segment primers, TCRalpha and TCRbeta cDNA libraries were constructed, with sample barcodes and unique molecular identifiers added in the process. RNA was extracted from every sample with Trizol reagent. Libraries were amplified in two PCR steps, with a second sample barcode and Illumina TruSeq adapters added in the second step. Libraries were sequenced on an Illumina NovaSeq with 2 x 150 bp paired-end reads. In the original analysis: With migec v1.2.7, reads were demultiplexed and then collapsed into UMI-guided consensus sequences. Using mixcr v2.1.11, UMI consensuses were aligned to TRA and TRB V and J templates and then assembled into clonotypes. Expanded or contracted clonotypes were those called significant by both edgeR and NoisET, with noise models trained on biological replicates. For edgeR calls, the thresholds were a false discovery rate-adjusted p below 0.01 and a log2 fold-change of 1. As an exploratory analysis of dynamics, max-normalized trajectories of the 1000 most abundant clonotypes were examined by PCA with hierarchical clustering. Separately sequenced CD4+ and CD8+ repertoires were used to assign a CD4 or CD8 phenotype to each responding clone. TCRdb's own reprocessing of the public reads used fastp at Q25 and MiXCR and kept productive beta chains. Every entry covers one CDR3 protein and lists the most common genes and DNA from its rows. These V and J calls originate from TCRdb's pipeline instead of the authors' own analysis. The sample data list roughly 220,000 distinct CDR3 sequences, and over 9.5% of these were observed just once. The ten largest clones capture roughly 3.5% of the sample.

This clonotype originated in a man younger than 35 who had mild COVID-19 (a few samples of this study predate the infection). The sample titles of this study are shuffled in the database, so cell type and time point are left out; the donor was told from shared clones. The sequenced sample consisted of PBMCs or a T cell subset sorted from them (not recorded which). This chain joins TRBV5-1 to TRBJ2-3; D gene: possibly TRBD2, on 5 matching bases. The CDR3 region reads CASSPLGSQDTQYF. The bases are TGCGCCAGCAGCCCCCTGGGGAGCCAAGATACGCAGTATTTT.